This T cell receptor beta chain originates from a study of T cells in Graves' hyperthyroidism and ophthalmopathy. Exclusion of a patient resulted from uncontrolled infection, other autoimmune disease, pregnancy or lactation. The ends were cut back, 5 bases at V and 6 bases at J, with 7 bases in the middle. The germline gives CDR1 MNHEY, CDR2 SVGEGT. There are 12 residues in the CDR3. In its sample, this clonotype was seen many times. Researchers took RNA transcripts and amplified the TCR beta CDR3 regions from them. A first-round RT-PCR of the TCR CDR3 used the HTBI primer set. TCRdb re-called the multiplex PCR reads through MiXCR, storing one row per CDR3 protein. The table lists some 510,000 distinct CDR3 sequences, roughly 20% of them singletons.

The rearrangement joins TRBV6-2 or TRBV6-3 to TRBJ2-2; unclear D gene. This TCR was recovered from a man between 18 and 35 years old with Graves' hyperthyroidism. Sequenced: blood. The CDR3 loop reads CASSPPAGELFF. The CDR3 nucleotides read TGTGCCAGCAGTCCCCCCGCCGGGGAGCTGTTTTTT.